This T cell receptor beta chain emerged from a study of blood T cell repertoires in COVID-19. Turning to the study itself: COVID-19 samples, acute and convalescent, were from the United States, Italy and Spain. Sources were T cells, B-cell-depleted T cells, or PBMCs; the material itself was cDNA or gDNA.

As originally analysed: It was from reference gene primer amplification that nucleated cell counts were estimated. TCRdb's copy holds only in-frame clones and misses some; the assay was immunoSEQ multiplex PCR. That table gives V, J and clone size, and the DNA gave D and trimming. The sample yields around 140,000 clones, about 86% seen once. This CDR3 has 15 amino acids. V and J are TRBV21-1 and TRBJ1-2. TRBV21-1 is reported as a pseudogene. The sequencing input was peripheral blood. This TCR came from a woman aged 55-70 years with acute or convalescent COVID-19. The CDR3 reads CASSPSGWLCYGYTF. CDR3 sequence (DNA): TGTGCCAGCAGTCCTTCGGGGTGGCTTTGCTATGGCTACACCTTC.